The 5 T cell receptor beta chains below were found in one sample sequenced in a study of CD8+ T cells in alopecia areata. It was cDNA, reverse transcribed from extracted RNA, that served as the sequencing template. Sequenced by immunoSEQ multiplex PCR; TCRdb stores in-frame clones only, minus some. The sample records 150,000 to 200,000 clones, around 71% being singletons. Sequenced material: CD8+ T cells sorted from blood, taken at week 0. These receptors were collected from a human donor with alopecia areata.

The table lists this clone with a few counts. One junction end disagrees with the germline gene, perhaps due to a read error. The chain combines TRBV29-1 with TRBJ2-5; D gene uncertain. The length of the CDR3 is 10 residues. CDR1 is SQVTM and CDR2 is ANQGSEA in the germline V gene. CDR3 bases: TGCAGCGTTGAAGTAGAGGCCCAGTACTTC. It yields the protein CSVEVEAQYF.

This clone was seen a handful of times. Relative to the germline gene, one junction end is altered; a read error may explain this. This chain's CDR3 is CASHQLAGVLHF. The CDR3 nucleotides are TGTGCCAGCCACCAACTAGCGGGTGTTTTACATTTT. The V and J genes are TRBV25-1 and TRBJ2-3, with 9 bases identical to TRBD2. CDR1 is MGHDK and CDR2 is SYGVNS in the germline V gene. This CDR3 is 12 amino acids long.

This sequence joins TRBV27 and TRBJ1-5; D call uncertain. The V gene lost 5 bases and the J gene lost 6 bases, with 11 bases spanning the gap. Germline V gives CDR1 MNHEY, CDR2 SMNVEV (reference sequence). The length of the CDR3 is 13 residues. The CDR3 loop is CASSLDFGQPQHF. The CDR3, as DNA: TGTGCCAGCAGTCTGGATTTTGGTCAGCCCCAGCATTTT.

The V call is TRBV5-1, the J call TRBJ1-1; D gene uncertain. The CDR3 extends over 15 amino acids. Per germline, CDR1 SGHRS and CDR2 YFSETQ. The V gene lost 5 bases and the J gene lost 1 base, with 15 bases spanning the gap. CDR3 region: CASRSVDRENTEAFF. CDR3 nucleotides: TGCGCCAGCAGGTCCGTAGACCGGGAGAACACTGAAGCTTTCTTT.

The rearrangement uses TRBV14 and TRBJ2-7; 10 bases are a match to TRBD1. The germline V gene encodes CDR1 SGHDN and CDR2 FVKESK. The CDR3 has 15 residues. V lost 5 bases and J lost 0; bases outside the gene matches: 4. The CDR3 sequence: CASSGRTGGSYEQYF. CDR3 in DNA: TGTGCCAGCAGCGGACGGACAGGGGGCTCCTACGAGCAGTACTTC. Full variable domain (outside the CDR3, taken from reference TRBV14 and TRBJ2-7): EAGVTQFPSHSVIEKGQTVTLRCDPISGHDNLYWYRRVMGKEIKFLLHFVKESKQDESGMPNNRFLAERTGGTYSTLKVQPAELEDSGVYFCASSGRTGGSYEQYFGPGTRLTVT.